This TCR beta chain was documented in a study of blood T cell repertoires in COVID-19. Trimming at V came to 4 bases and at J to 7 bases, leaving 6 bases not matched to a gene. Germline V gene sequence: CDR1 GTSNPN, CDR2 SVGIG (reference sequence). CDR3 length equals 13 residues. As handled by the study authors: Estimated nucleated cell counts came from reference gene primer amplification. Using immunoSEQ multiplex PCR, the repertoire was profiled, and TCRdb retains in-frame clones only, with some absent. The V and J calls and clone size come from that table; D and trimming were worked out from the DNA. The sample carries about 140,000 clones, approximately 80% recorded once.

The chain couples TRBV30 to TRBJ1-4, with 7 positions matching TRBD1. Specimen: peripheral blood. The source is a man aged 70 or older who had recovered from COVID-19. The CDR3 reads CAWIRQGGEKLFF. In DNA form, the CDR3 reads TGTGCCTGGATCAGGCAGGGGGGTGAAAAACTGTTTTTT.